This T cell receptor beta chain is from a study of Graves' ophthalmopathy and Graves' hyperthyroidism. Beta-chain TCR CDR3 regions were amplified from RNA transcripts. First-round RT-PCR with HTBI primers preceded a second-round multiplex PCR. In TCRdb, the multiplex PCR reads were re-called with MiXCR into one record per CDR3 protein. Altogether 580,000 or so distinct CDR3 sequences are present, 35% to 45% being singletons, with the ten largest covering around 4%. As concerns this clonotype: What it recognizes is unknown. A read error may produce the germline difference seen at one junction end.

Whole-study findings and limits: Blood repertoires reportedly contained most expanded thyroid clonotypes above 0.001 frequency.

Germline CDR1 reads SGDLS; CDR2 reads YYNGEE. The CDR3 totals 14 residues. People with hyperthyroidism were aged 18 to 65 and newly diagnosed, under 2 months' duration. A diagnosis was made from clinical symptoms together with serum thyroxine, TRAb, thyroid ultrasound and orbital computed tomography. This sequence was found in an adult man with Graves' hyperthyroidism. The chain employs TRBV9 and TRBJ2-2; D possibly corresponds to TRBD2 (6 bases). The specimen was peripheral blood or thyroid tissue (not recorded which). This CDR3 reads CASSLAGLAGELFF. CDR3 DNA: TGCGCCAGCAGCTTGGCCGGGCTAGCGGGGGAGCTGTTTTTT.